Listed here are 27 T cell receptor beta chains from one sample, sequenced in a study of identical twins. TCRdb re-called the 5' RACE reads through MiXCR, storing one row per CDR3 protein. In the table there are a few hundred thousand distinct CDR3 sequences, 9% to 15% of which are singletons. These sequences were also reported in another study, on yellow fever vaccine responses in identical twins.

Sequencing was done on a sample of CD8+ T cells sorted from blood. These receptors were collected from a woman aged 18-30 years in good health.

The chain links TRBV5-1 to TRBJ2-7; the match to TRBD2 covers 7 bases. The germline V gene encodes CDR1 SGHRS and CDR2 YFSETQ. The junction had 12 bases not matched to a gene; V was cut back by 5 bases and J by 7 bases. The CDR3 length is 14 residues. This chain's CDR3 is CASSPGGVLEEQYF. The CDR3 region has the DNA TGCGCCAGCAGTCCGGGAGGAGTCCTTGAAGAGCAGTACTTC.

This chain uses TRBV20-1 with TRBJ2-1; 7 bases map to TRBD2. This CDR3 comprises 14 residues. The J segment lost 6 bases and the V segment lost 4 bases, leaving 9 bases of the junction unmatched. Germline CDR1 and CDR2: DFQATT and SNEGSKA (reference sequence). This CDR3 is CSANGGSAVNEQFF. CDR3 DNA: TGCAGTGCTAATGGCGGGAGTGCGGTCAATGAGCAGTTCTTC.

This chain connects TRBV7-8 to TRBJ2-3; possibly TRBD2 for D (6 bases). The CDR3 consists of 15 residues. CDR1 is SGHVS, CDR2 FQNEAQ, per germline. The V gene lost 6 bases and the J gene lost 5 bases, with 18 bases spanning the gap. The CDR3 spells CASRPSSGGGDTQYF. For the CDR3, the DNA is TGTGCCAGCAGGCCCAGTAGCGGTGGGGGAGATACGCAGTATTTT.

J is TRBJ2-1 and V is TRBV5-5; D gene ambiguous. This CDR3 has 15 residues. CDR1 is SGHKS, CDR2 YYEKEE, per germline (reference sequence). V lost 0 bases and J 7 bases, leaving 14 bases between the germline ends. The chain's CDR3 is CASSLALKVGNEQFF. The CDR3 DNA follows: TGTGCCAGCAGCTTGGCCCTCAAGGTCGGGAATGAGCAGTTCTTC.

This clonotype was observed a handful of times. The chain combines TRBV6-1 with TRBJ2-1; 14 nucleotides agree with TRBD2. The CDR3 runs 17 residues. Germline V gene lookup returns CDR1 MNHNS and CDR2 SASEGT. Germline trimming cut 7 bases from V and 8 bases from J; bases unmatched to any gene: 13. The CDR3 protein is CASTLLPGLAGDDEQFF. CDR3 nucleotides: TGTGCCAGCACCCTACTTCCGGGACTAGCGGGGGACGATGAGCAGTTCTTC.

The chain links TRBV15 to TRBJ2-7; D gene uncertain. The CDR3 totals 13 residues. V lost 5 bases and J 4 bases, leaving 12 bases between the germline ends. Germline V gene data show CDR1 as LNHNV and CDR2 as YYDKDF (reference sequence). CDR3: CATSPASSYEQYF. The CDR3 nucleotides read TGTGCCACCAGCCCGGCCAGTTCTTACGAGCAGTACTTC.

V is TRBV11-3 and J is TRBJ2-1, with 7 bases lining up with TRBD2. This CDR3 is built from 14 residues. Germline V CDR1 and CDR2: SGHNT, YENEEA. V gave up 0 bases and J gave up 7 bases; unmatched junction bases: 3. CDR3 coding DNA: TGTGCCAGCAGCTTAGATGCGGGAGAGAATGAGCAGTTCTTC. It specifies CASSLDAGENEQFF.

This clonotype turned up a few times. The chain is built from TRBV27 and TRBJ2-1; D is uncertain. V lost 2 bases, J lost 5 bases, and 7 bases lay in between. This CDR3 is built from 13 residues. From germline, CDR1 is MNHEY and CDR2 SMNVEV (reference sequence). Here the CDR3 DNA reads TGTGCCAGCAGTTTAGAATCCGACAATGAGCAGTTCTTC. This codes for CASSLESDNEQFF.

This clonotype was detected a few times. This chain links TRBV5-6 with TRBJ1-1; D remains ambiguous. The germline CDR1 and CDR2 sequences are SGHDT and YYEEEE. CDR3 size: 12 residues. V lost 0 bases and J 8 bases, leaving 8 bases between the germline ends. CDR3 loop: CASSLVDLEAFF. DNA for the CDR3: TGTGCCAGCAGCTTGGTGGACTTGGAAGCTTTCTTT.

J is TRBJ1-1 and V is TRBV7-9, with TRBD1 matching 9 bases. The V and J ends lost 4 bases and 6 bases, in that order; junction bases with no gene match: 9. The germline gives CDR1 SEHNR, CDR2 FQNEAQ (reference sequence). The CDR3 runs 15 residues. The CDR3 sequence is CASSSDRGQRAEAFF. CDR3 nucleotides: TGTGCCAGCAGCTCGGACAGGGGTCAAAGAGCTGAAGCTTTCTTT.

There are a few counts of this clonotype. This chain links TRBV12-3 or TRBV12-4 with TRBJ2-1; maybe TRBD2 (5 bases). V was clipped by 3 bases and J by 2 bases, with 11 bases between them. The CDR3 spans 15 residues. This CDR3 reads CASSFSSGTYNEQFF. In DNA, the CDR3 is TGTGCCAGCAGTTTCTCGAGCGGAACCTACAATGAGCAGTTCTTC.

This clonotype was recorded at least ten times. Here the CDR3 DNA reads TGTGCCAGCAGCTTAGATTCGAACAGGGTGAACTATGGCTACACCTTC. Translated, it gives CASSLDSNRVNYGYTF. The rearrangement uses TRBV13 and TRBJ1-2; D perhaps matches TRBD1 (6 bases). Germline CDR1 reads PRHDT; CDR2 reads FYEKMQ (reference sequence). The V end lost 1 base, the J end lost 2 bases, and 14 bases lay between the germline ends. The CDR3 consists of 16 residues.

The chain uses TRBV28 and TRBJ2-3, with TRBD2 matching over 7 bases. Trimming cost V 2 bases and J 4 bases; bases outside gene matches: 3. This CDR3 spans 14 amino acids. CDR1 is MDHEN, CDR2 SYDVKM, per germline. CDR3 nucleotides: TGTGCCAGCAGTTTAAGGGGAGGGTCAGATACGCAGTATTTT. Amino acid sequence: CASSLRGGSDTQYF.

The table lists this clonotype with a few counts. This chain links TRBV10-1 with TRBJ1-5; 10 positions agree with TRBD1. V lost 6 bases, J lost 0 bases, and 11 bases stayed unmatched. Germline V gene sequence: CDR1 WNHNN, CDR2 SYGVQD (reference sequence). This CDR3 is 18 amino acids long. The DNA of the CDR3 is TGCGCCAGCAGCGACCTAGGGACAGGGGCTTATAGCAATCAGCCCCAGCATTTT. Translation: CASSDLGTGAYSNQPQHF.

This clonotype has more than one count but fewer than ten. The CDR3 sequence is CSASGGYSNQPQHF. CDR3 bases: TGCAGTGCTAGTGGAGGGTATAGCAATCAGCCCCAGCATTTT. The chain couples TRBV20-1 to TRBJ1-5, with no clear D. CDR1 DFQATT and CDR2 SNEGSKA come from the germline V gene (reference sequence). The V end was cut by 3 bases, the J end by 0 bases, with 9 bases between. There are 14 residues in the CDR3.

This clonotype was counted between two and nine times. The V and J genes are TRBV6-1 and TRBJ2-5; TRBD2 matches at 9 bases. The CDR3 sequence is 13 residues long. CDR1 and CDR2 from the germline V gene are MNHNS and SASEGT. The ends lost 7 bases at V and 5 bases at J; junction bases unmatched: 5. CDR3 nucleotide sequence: TGTGCCAGCAAAGGGACTAGCAGGGAGACCCAGTACTTC. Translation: CASKGTSRETQYF.

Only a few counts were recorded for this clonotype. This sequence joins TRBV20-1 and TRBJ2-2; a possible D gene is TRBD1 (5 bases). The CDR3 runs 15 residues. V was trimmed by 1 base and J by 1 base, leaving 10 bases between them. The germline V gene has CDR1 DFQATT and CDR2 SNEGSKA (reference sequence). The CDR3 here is CSARGQGGNTGELFF. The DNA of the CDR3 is TGCAGTGCTAGAGGGCAGGGCGGGAACACCGGGGAGCTGTTTTTT.

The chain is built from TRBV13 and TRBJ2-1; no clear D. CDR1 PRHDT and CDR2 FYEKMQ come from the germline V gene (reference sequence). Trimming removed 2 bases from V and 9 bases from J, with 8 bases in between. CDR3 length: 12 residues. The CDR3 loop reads CASSLIPTEQFF. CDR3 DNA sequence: TGTGCCAGCAGCTTAATCCCAACTGAGCAGTTCTTC.

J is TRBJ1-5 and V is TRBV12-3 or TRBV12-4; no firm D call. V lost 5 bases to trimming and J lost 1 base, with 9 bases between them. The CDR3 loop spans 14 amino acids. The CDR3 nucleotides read TGTGCCAGCAGTAAACGAGGAAGCAATCAGCCCCAGCATTTT. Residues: CASSKRGSNQPQHF.

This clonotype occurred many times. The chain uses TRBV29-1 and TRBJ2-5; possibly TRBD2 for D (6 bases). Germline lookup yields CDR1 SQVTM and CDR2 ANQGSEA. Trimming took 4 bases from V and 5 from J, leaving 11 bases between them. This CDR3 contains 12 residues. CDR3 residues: CSVVYAGETQYF. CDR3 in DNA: TGCAGCGTTGTTTACGCGGGGGAGACCCAGTACTTC. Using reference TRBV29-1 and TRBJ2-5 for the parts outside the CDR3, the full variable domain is SAVISQKPSRDICQRGTSLTIQCQVDSQVTMMFWYRQQPGQSLTLIATANQGSEATYESGFVIDKFPISRPNLTFSTLTVSNMSPEDSSIYLCSVVYAGETQYFGPGTRLLVL.

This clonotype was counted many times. The CDR3 DNA sequence: TGCGCCAGCAGCCAAGTCGAACTAGCGGGGACAGATACGCAGTATTTT. Amino acids: CASSQVELAGTDTQYF. J is TRBJ2-3 and V is TRBV4-1, with TRBD2 identical over 10 bases. CDR3 length: 16 amino acids. Germline V gene sequence: CDR1 MGHRA, CDR2 YSYEKL. The V and J ends lost 1 base and 3 bases, in that order; junction bases with no gene match: 4.

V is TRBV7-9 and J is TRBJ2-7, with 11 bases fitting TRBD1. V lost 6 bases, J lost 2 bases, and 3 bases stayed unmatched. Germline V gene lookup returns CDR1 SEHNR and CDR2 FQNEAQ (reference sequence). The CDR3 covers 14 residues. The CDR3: CASRSGQGAYEQYF. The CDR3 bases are TGTGCCAGCAGGTCGGGACAGGGGGCCTACGAGCAGTACTTC.

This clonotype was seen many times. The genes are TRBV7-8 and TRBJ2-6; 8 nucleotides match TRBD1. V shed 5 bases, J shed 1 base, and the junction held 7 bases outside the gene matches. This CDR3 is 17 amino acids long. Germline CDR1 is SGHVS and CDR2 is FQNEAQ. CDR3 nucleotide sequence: TGTGCCAGCAGCGAGACAGGGGTAGGGTCTGGGGCCAACGTCCTGACTTTC. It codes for CASSETGVGSGANVLTF.

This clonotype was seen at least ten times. The CDR3 loop is CASSLARQGLNEQFF. CDR3 coding DNA: TGTGCCAGCAGCTTAGCGAGACAGGGGCTGAATGAGCAGTTCTTC. This chain joins TRBV7-8 and TRBJ2-1, with 8 positions matching TRBD1. Germline CDR1 reads SGHVS; CDR2 reads FQNEAQ. Unmatched junction bases numbered 5, after V lost 0 bases and J lost 7 bases. The CDR3 loop spans 15 amino acids.

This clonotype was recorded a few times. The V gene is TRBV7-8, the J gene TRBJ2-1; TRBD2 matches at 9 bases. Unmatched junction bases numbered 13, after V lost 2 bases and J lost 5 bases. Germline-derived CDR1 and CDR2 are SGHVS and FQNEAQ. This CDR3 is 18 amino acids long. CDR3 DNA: TGTGCCAGCAGCTTAAAACGCTTTGCGGGGGGGCCCGACAATGAGCAGTTCTTC. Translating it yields CASSLKRFAGGPDNEQFF.

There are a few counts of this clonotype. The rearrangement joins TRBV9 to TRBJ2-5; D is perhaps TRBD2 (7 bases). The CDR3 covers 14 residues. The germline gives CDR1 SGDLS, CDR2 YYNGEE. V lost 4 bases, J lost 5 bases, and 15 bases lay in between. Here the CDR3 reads CASSSSRGGETQYF. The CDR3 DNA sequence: TGTGCCAGCAGCTCTTCTAGGGGGGGGGAGACCCAGTACTTC.

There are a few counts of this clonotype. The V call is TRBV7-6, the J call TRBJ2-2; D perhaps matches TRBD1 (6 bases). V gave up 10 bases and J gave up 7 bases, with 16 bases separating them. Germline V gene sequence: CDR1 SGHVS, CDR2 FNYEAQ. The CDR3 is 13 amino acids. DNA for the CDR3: TGTGCCACCCGGACAGTGACAAACGGGGAGCTGTTTTTT. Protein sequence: CATRTVTNGELFF. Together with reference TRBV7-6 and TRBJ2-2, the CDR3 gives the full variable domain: GAGVSQSPRYKVTKRGQDVALRCDPISGHVSLYWYRQALGQGPEFLTYFNYEAQQDKSGLPNDRFSAERPEGSISTLTIQRTEQRDSAMYRCATRTVTNGELFFGEGSRLTVL.